Presented here are 11 T cell receptor beta chains from one specimen sequenced in a study of control samples from healthy donors and cancer patients. TCRdb's copy holds only in-frame clones and misses some; the assay was immunoSEQ multiplex PCR. The table has about 110,000 clones, 70% to 90% seen once. Sequences were obtained from PBMCs. The receptors were gathered from a woman aged 60 to 75 with lung cancer.

Worth noting for this clone: One end of the junction is discordant with germline, which a read error may explain. This chain joins TRBV29-1 and TRBJ2-6; D unresolved. CDR3 length equals 13 residues. Germline-derived CDR1 and CDR2 are SQVTM and ANQGSEA. CDR3 bases: TGCAGCGTCGCTCTTAGTGGGGACAACGTCCTGACTTTC. Translated: CSVALSGDNVLTF.

This chain uses TRBV5-1 with TRBJ2-3, with 11 bases fitting TRBD2. With 2 bases clipped from V and 2 bases from J, the junction kept 10 bases outside the gene matches. Germline V lookup: CDR1 SGHRS, CDR2 YFSETQ. This CDR3 comprises 18 residues. The CDR3 here is CASSLGSSGGAATDTQYF. The CDR3 DNA reads TGCGCCAGCAGCTTAGGAAGTAGCGGGGGGGCGGCCACAGATACGCAGTATTTT.

The chain carries TRBV19 and TRBJ1-5, with D unclear. Looked up from germline, CDR1 is LNHDA and CDR2 is SQIVND (reference sequence). The CDR3 sequence is 14 residues long. Trimming removed 7 bases from V and 7 bases from J, with 17 bases in between. The DNA of the CDR3 is TGTGCCAGTACCATGGGCCACGGCGGGCAGCCCCAGCATTTT. It encodes CASTMGHGGQPQHF.

The CDR3 nucleotides are TGCGCCAGCAGCTTGGAGGGGAGCTCTGGGGCCAACGTCCTGACTTTC. Translation gives CASSLEGSSGANVLTF. The genes are TRBV5-1 and TRBJ2-6, with D perhaps TRBD1 or TRBD2 (5 bases each). V was clipped by 0 bases and J by 0 bases, with 7 bases between them. CDR3 length: 16 amino acids. In germline, CDR1 is SGHRS, CDR2 YFSETQ. Based on the CDR3 plus reference TRBV5-1 and TRBJ2-6, the full variable domain is KAGVTQTPRYLIKTRGQQVTLSCSPISGHRSVSWYQQTPGQGLQFLFEYFSETQRNKGNFPGRFSGRQFSNSRSEMNVSTLELGDSALYLCASSLEGSSGANVLTFGAGSRLTVL.

This clone showed up just a few times. The chain joins TRBV6-1 to TRBJ2-7; perhaps TRBD2 as D (5 bases). Germline CDR1 and CDR2: MNHNS and SASEGT. The CDR3 has 15 residues. Trimming took 2 bases from V and 2 from J, leaving 13 bases between them. This CDR3 reads CASSERTGNPYEQYF. CDR3 sequence (DNA): TGTGCCAGCAGTGAAAGGACTGGGAACCCCTACGAGCAGTACTTC.

The chain has TRBV28 and TRBJ1-1; no definite D call. This CDR3 spans 13 amino acids. Germline values: CDR1 MDHEN, CDR2 SYDVKM. V was clipped by 4 bases and J by 0 bases, with 6 bases between them. In nucleotides, the CDR3 is TGTGCCAGCAGTTCAGATATGAACACTGAAGCTTTCTTT. This gives the protein CASSSDMNTEAFF.

This chain joins TRBV9 and TRBJ1-5; D unclear. Germline V gene data show CDR1 as SGDLS and CDR2 as YYNGEE. This CDR3 has 12 amino acids. Trimming removed 3 bases from V and 5 bases from J, with 6 bases in between. The CDR3 DNA sequence: TGTGCCAGCAGCGAGGGTGATCAGCCCCAGCATTTT. Encoded protein: CASSEGDQPQHF.

The V and J genes are TRBV19 and TRBJ1-1, with unresolved D. CDR3 length equals 16 residues. Trimming shortened V by 5 bases and J by 1 base, and 17 bases separated the two germline ends. Germline V gene sequence: CDR1 LNHDA, CDR2 SQIVND (reference sequence). The CDR3 protein is CASSPRSRTPNTEAFF. CDR3 DNA sequence: TGTGCCAGTAGTCCCCGTTCTAGGACGCCGAACACTGAAGCTTTCTTT.

In its sample, this clone was seen a few times. The chain links TRBV19 to TRBJ1-1; 10 bases are a match to TRBD1. The CDR3 loop spans 15 amino acids. V lost 6 bases and J lost 2; bases outside the gene matches: 6. CDR1 and CDR2 (germline): LNHDA, SQIVND (reference sequence). DNA for the CDR3: TGTGCCAGTAGAAACGGACAGGGGGTTAACACTGAAGCTTTCTTT. Its protein product is CASRNGQGVNTEAFF.

The rearrangement joins TRBV4-1 to TRBJ2-5; 12 bases map to TRBD1. The CDR3 is 17 residues long. Looked up from germline, CDR1 is MGHRA and CDR2 is YSYEKL. V lost 3 bases and J lost 5; bases outside the gene matches: 10. This CDR3 is CASSQGDRGRVWETQYF. CDR3 coding DNA: TGCGCCAGCAGCCAGGGGGACAGGGGGCGCGTTTGGGAGACCCAGTACTTC.

The V gene is TRBV7-9, the J gene TRBJ1-2, with a possible D match to TRBD1 (5 bases). V lost 1 base, J lost 8 bases, and 17 bases lay in between. CDR1 and CDR2 from the germline V gene are SEHNR and FQNEAQ (reference sequence). The CDR3 is made up of 15 amino acids. The CDR3 DNA is TGTGCCAGCAGCTTAGTCCAGTCCAGGGCGTTGGGCTACACCTTC. Translated: CASSLVQSRALGYTF.